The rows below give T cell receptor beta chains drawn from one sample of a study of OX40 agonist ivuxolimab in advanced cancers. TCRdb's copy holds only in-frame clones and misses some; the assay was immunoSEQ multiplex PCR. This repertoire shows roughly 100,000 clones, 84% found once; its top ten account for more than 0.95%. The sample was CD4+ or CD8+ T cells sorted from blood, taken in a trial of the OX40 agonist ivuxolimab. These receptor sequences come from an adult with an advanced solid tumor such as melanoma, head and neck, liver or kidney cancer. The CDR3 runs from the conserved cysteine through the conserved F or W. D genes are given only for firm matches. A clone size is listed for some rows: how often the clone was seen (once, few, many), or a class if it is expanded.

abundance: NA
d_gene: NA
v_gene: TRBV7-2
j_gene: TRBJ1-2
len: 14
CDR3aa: CASSYSETVGGYTF
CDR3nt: TGTGCCAGCAGCTACTCCGAGACAGTCGGTGGCTACACCTTC

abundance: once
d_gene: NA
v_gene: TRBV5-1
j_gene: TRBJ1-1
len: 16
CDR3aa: CASSPQGTLMNTEAFF
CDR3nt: TGCGCCAGCAGCCCCCAGGGAACCCTAATGAACACTGAAGCTTTCTTT

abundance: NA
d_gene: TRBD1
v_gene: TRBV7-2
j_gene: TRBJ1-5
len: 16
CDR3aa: CASSLRAKGAGQPQHF
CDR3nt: TGTGCCAGCAGCTTAAGGGCCAAGGGGGCAGGGCAGCCCCAGCATTTT

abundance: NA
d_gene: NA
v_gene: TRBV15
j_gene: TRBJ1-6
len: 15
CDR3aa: CATSREGNSNSPLHF
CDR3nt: TGTGCCACCAGCAGAGAAGGAAACTCAAATTCACCCCTCCACTTT

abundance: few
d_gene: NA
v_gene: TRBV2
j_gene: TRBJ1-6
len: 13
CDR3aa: CASSGEYDSPLHF
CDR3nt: TGTGCCAGCAGTGGGGAGTACGATTCACCCCTCCACTTT

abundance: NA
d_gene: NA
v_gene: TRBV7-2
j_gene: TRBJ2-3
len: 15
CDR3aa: CASSLVTGVGDTQYF
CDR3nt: TGTGCCAGCAGCTTAGTTACGGGGGTCGGAGATACGCAGTATTTT

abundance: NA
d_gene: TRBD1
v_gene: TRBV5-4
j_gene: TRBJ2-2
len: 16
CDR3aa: CASSNPRDRPNGELFF
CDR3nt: TGTGCCAGCAGCAACCCCCGGGACAGACCTAACGGGGAGCTGTTTTTT

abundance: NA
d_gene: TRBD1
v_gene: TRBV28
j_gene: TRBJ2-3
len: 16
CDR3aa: CASSSPGTDTTDTQYF
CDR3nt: TGTGCCAGCAGTTCCCCGGGGACAGACACCACAGATACGCAGTATTTT

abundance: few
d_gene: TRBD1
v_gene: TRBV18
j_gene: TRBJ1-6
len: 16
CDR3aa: CASSLAQGARNSPLHF
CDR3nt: TGTGCCAGCTCACTCGCTCAGGGGGCGCGTAATTCACCCCTCCACTTT

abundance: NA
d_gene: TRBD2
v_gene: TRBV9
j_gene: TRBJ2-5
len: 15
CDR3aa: CASGGTSGHTGTQYF
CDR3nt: TGTGCCAGCGGAGGGACTAGCGGCCACACGGGGACCCAGTACTTC

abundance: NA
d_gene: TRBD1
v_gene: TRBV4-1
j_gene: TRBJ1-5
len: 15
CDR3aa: CASSQETGHSQPQHF
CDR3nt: TGCGCCAGCAGCCAAGAGACAGGGCATTCTCAGCCCCAGCATTTT

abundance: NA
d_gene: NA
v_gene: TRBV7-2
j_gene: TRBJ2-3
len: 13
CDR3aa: CASSSPTLNAQYF
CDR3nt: TGTGCCAGCAGCAGCCCGACCTTAAACGCGCAGTATTTT

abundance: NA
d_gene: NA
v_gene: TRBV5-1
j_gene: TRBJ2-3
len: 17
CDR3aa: CASSPLGWVVPTDTQYF
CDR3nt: TGCGCCAGCAGCCCCCTGGGTTGGGTAGTTCCCACAGATACGCAGTATTTT

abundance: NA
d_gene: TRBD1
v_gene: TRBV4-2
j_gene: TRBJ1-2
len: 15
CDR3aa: CASSQDRDRGRGYTF
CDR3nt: TGTGCCAGCAGCCAAGACCGGGACAGGGGTAGAGGCTACACCTTC

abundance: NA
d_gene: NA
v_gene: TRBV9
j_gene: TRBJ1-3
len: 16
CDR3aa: CASSDPFSFSGNTIYF
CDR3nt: TGTGCCAGCAGCGACCCATTCAGCTTCTCTGGAAACACCATATATTTT

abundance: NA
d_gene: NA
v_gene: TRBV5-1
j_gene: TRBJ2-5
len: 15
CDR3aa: CASSSGTLPEETQYF
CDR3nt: TGCGCCAGCAGTTCAGGCACCCTACCAGAAGAGACCCAGTACTTC

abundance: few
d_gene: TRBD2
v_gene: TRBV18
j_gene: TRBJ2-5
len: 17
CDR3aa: CASSPQRDSRDGETQYF
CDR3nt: TGTGCCAGCTCACCGCAGCGGGATTCGCGGGATGGAGAGACCCAGTACTTC

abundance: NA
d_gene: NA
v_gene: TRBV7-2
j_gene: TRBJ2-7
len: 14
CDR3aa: CASSRSGSSYEQYF
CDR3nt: TGTGCCAGCTCCAGGAGCGGATCCTCCTACGAGCAGTACTTC

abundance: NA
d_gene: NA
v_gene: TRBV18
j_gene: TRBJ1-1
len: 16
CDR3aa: CASSLNRLEVGTEAFF
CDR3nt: TGTGCCAGCTCACTGAACAGATTGGAGGTAGGCACTGAAGCTTTCTTT

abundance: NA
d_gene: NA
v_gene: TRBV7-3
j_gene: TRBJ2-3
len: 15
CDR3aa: CASSLDRSGTDTQYF
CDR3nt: TGTGCCAGCAGCTTAGACAGGTCGGGCACAGATACGCAGTATTTT

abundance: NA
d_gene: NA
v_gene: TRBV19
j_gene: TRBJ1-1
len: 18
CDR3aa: CASTGSLGLSYMNTEAFF
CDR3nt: TGTGCCAGTACGGGAAGCCTGGGACTGTCCTACATGAACACTGAAGCTTTCTTT

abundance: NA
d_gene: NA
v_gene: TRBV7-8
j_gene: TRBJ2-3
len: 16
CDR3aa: CASTIGGQSSTDTQYF
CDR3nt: TGTGCCAGCACCATCGGGGGGCAATCTAGCACAGATACGCAGTATTTT

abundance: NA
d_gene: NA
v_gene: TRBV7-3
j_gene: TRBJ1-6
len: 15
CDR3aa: CASSLNAGSNSPLHF
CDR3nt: TGTGCCAGCAGCTTAAATGCGGGGTCTAATTCACCCCTCCACTTT

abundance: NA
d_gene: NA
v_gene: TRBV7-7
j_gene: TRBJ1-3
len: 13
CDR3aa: CASSRDRRGPIYF
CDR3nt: TGTGCCAGCAGCCGTGACAGGAGAGGACCCATATATTTT

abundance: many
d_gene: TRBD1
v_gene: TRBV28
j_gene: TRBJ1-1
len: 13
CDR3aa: CASIAGDRTEAFF
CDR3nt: TGTGCCAGCATAGCAGGGGACAGGACTGAAGCTTTCTTT

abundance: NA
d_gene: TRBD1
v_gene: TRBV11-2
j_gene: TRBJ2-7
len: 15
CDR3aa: CASSLARGQGTEQYF
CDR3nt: TGTGCCAGCAGCTTAGCGCGGGGACAGGGGACCGAGCAGTACTTC

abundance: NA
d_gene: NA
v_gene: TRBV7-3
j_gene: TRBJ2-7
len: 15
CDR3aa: CASSLTGAGGYEQYF
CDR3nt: TGTGCCAGCAGCTTAACAGGGGCCGGAGGATACGAGCAGTACTTC

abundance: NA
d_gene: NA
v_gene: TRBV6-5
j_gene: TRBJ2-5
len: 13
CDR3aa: CASSRDSQETQYF
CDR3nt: TGTGCCAGCAGCCGGGACTCTCAAGAGACCCAGTACTTC

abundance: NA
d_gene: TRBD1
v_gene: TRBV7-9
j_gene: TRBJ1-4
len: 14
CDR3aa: CAISRGQGGEKLFF
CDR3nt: TGTGCCATTAGCAGGGGACAGGGAGGCGAAAAACTGTTTTTT

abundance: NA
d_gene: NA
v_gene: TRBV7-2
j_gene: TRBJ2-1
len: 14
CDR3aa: CASSGRALGNEQFF
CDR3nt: TGTGCCAGCAGCGGGCGTGCCCTGGGCAATGAGCAGTTCTTC

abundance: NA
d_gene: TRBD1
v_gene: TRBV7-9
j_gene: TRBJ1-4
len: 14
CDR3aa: CASSLVGGGEKLFF
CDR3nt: TGTGCCAGCAGCTTAGTAGGGGGCGGTGAAAAACTGTTTTTT

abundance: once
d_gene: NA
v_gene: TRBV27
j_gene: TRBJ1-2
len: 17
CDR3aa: CASSFGRRSLGKYGYTF
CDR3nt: TGTGCCAGCAGTTTTGGGAGAAGGAGTCTTGGGAAATATGGCTACACCTTC

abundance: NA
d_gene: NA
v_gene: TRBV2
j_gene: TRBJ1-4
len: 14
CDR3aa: CASNGGATNEKLFF
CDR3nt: TGTGCCAGCAACGGCGGGGCAACTAATGAAAAACTGTTTTTT

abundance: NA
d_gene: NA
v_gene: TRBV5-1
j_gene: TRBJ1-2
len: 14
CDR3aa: CASSPEGLGYGYTF
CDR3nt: TGCGCCAGCAGCCCGGAGGGGCTGGGCTATGGCTACACCTTC

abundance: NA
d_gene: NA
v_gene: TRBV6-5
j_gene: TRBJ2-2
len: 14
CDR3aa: CASSYDMNTGELFF
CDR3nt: TGTGCCAGCAGTTACGACATGAACACCGGGGAGCTGTTTTTT

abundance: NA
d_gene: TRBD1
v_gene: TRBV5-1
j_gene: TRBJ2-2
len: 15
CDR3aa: CASRRQGANTGELFF
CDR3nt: TGCGCCAGCAGAAGGCAGGGGGCCAACACCGGGGAGCTGTTTTTT

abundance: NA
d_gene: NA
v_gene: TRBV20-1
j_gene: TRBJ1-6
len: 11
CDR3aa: CSARDNSPLHF
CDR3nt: TGCAGTGCTAGAGATAATTCACCCCTCCACTTT

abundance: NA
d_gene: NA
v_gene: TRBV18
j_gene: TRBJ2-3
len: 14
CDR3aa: CASSRSYPTDTQYF
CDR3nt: TGTGCCAGCTCGCGGTCTTATCCTACAGATACGCAGTATTTT

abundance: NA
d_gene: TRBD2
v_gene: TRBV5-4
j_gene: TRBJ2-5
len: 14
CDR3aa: CASRPSAGGETQYF
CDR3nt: TGTGCCAGCAGACCTTCCGCGGGGGGAGAGACCCAGTACTTC

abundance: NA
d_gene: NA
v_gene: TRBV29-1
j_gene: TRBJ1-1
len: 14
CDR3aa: CSVEAPGVNTEAFF
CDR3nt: TGCAGCGTTGAAGCCCCAGGGGTGAACACTGAAGCTTTCTTT

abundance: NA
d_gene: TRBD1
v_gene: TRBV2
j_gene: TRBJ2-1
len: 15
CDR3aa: CASSGIGQGADEQFF
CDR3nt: TGTGCCAGCAGTGGAATAGGACAGGGGGCAGATGAGCAGTTCTTC

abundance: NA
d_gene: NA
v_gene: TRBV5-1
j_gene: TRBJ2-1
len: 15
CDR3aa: CASSPGRGSHNEQFF
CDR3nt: TGCGCCAGCAGCCCGGGACGGGGGAGCCACAATGAGCAGTTCTTC

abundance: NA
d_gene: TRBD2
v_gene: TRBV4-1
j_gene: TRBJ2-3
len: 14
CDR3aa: CASSRGLGQDTQYF
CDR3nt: TGCGCCAGCAGCCGCGGACTAGGGCAAGATACGCAGTATTTT

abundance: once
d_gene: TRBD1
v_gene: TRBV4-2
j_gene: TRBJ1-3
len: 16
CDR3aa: CASSQAPTGAGNTIYF
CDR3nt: TGTGCCAGCAGCCAAGCCCCGACAGGGGCTGGAAACACCATATATTTT

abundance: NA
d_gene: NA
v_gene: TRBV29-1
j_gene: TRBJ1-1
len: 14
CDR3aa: CSVVRASGGTEAFF
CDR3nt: TGCAGCGTTGTCCGGGCATCTGGGGGCACTGAAGCTTTCTTT

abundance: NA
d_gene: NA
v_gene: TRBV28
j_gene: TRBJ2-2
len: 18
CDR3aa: CASSSGGRKVTFTGELFF
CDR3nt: TGTGCCAGCAGTTCTGGAGGACGGAAGGTTACATTCACCGGGGAGCTGTTTTTT

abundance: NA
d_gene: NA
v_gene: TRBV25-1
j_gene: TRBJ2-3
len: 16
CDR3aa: CASSGWRRRGADTQYF
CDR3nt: TGTGCCAGCAGTGGCTGGAGACGCAGAGGCGCAGATACGCAGTATTTT

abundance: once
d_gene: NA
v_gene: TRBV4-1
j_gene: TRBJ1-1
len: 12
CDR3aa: CASSLGETEAFF
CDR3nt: TGCGCCAGCAGCTTGGGTGAGACTGAAGCTTTCTTT

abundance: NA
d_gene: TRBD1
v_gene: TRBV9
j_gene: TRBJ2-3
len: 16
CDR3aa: CASSGGQGSGTDTQYF
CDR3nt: TGTGCCAGCAGCGGTGGACAGGGATCAGGCACAGATACGCAGTATTTT

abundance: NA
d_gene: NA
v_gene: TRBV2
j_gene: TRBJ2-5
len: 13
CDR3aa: CASSDRFQETQYF
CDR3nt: TGTGCCAGCAGTGACCGGTTCCAAGAGACCCAGTACTTC

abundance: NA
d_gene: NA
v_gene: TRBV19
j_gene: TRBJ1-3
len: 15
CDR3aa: CASRMAQNSGNTIYF
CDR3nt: TGTGCCAGTAGGATGGCACAGAATTCTGGAAACACCATATATTTT

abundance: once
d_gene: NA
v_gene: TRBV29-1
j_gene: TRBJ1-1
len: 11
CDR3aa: CSSQRAGRQIF
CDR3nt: TGCAGCTCACAACGTGCGGGACGGCAAATTTTT

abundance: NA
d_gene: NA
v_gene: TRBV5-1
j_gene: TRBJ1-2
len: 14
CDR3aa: CASSLGQSEYGYTF
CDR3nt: TGCGCCAGCAGCTTGGGACAGTCAGAATATGGCTACACCTTC

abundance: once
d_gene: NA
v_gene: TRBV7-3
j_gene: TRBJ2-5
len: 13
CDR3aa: CASSRDNQETQYF
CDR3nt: TGTGCCAGCAGCCGTGACAACCAAGAGACCCAGTACTTC

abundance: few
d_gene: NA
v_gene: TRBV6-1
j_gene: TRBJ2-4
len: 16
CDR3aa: CASSGQGGGVKNIQYF
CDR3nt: TGTGCCAGCAGTGGTCAGGGCGGAGGGGTCAAAAACATTCAGTACTTC